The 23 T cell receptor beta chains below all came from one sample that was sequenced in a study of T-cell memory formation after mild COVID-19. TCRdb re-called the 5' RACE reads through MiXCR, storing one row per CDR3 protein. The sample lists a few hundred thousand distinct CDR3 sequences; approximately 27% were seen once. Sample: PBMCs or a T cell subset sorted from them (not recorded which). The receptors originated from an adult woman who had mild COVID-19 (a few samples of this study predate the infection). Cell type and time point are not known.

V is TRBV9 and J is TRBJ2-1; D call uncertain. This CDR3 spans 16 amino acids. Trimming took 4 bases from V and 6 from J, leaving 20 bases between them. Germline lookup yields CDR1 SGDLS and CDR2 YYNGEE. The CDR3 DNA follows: TGTGCCAGCAGCCCCTCCCCAGCCAGACACATCAATGAGCAGTTCTTC. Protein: CASSPSPARHINEQFF.

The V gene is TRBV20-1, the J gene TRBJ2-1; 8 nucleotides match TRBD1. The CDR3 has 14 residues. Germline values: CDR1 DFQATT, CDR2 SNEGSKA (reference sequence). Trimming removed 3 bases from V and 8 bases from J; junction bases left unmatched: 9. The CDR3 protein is CSARDRVGIDEQFF. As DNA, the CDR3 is TGCAGTGCTAGGGACAGGGTGGGTATAGATGAGCAGTTCTTC.

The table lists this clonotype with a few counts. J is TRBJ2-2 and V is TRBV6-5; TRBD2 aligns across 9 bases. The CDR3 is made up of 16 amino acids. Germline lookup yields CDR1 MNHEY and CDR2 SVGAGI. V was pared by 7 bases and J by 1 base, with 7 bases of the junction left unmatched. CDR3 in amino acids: CASTDSGRGNTGELFF. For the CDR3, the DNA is TGTGCCAGCACAGATAGCGGGAGAGGGAACACCGGGGAGCTGTTTTTT.

For the CDR3, the DNA is TGTGCCAGCAGCTCCCTCGGCAAAGAAGAGACCCAGTACTTC. It codes for CASSSLGKEETQYF. The chain recombines TRBV7-3 with TRBJ2-5; D is unresolved. This CDR3 comprises 14 residues. V gave up 4 bases and J gave up 3 bases, with 12 bases separating them. From germline, CDR1 is SGHTA and CDR2 FQGTGA.

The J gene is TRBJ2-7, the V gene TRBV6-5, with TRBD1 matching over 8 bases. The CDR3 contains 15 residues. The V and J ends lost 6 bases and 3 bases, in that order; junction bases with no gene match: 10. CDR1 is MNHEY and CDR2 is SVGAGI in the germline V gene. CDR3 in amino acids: CASSRNQGANYEQYF. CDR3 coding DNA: TGTGCCAGCAGCCGCAACCAGGGGGCGAACTACGAGCAGTACTTC.

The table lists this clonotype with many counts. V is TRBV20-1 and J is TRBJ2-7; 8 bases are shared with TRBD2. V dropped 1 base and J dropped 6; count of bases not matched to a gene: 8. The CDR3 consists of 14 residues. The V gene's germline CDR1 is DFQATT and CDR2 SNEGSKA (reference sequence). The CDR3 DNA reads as TGCAGTGCTAGAGCGGAGCGGGAGTATGCCGAGCAGTACTTC. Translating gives CSARAEREYAEQYF.

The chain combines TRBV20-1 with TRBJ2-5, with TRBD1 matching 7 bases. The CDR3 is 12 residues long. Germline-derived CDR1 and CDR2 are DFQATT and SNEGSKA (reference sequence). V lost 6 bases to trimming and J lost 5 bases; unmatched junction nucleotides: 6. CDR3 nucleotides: TGCAGTGCCTCTACAGGGGAGGAGACCCAGTACTTC. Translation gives CSASTGEETQYF.

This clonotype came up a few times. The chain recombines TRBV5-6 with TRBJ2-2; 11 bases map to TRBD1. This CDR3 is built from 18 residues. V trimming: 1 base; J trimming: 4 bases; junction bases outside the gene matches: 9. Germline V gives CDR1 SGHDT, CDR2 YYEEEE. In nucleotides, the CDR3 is TGTGCCAGCAGCTTGTCAGCATGGGACAGGGGGATCACCGGGGAGCTGTTTTTT. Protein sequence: CASSLSAWDRGITGELFF.

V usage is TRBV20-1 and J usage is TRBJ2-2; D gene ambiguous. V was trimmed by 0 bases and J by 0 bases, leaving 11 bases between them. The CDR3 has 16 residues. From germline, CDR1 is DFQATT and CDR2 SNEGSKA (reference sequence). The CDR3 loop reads CSARDPGVANTGELFF. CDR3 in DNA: TGCAGTGCTAGAGATCCTGGCGTTGCGAACACCGGGGAGCTGTTTTTT.

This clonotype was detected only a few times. The CDR3 DNA follows: TGCGCCAGCAGCCAAGAATTGCTCCGCACAGATACGCAGTATTTT. Encoded protein: CASSQELLRTDTQYF. The rearrangement uses TRBV4-3 and TRBJ2-3; D remains ambiguous. The CDR3 covers 15 residues. V shed 0 bases and J shed 1 base, with 8 bases lying between them. The germline gives CDR1 LGHNA, CDR2 YSLEER.

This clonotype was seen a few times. CDR3 amino acids: CASSLHYTDTQYF. DNA of the CDR3: TGTGCCAGCAGCTTACATTACACAGATACGCAGTATTTT. The chain has TRBV11-2 and TRBJ2-3; D is unresolved. Trimming took off 2 bases at V and 2 bases at J, with 5 bases between the two ends. The CDR3 sequence is 13 residues long. CDR1 SGHAT and CDR2 FQNNGV come from the germline V gene.

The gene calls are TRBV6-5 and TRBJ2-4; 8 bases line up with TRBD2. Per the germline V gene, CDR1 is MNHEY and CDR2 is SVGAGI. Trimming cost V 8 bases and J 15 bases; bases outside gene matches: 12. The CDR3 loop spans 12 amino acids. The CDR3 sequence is CASGAGGGLMYF. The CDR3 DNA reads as TGTGCCAGCGGTGCGGGGGGCGGGTTGATGTACTTC.

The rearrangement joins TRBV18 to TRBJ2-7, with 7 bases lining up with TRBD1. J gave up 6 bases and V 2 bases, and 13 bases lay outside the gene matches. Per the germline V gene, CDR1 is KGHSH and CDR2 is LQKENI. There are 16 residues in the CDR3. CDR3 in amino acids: CASSPTGTDVSSEQYF. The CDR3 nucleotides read TGTGCCAGCTCACCAACCGGGACAGATGTAAGTAGCGAGCAGTACTTC.

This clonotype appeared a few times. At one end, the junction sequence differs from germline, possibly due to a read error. The CDR3 sequence is CSARAGQGQEQYF. The CDR3 DNA is TGCAGTGCTAGAGCTGGACAGGGGCAAGAGCAGTATTTC. This chain links TRBV20-1 with TRBJ2-7; 9 bases match TRBD1. Germline CDR1 and CDR2: DFQATT and SNEGSKA (reference sequence). This CDR3 comprises 13 residues.

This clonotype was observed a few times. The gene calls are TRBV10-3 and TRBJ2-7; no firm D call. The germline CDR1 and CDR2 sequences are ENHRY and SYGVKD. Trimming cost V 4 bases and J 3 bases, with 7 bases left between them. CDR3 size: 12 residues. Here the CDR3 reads CAISASDYEQYF. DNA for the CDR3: TGTGCCATCAGTGCATCGGACTACGAGCAGTACTTC.

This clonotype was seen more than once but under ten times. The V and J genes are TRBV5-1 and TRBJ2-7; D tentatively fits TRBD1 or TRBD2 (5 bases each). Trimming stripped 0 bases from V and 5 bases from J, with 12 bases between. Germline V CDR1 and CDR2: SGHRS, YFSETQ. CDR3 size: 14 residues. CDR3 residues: CASSLVIGDDEQYF. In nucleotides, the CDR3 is TGCGCCAGCAGCTTGGTTATTGGGGACGACGAGCAGTACTTC.

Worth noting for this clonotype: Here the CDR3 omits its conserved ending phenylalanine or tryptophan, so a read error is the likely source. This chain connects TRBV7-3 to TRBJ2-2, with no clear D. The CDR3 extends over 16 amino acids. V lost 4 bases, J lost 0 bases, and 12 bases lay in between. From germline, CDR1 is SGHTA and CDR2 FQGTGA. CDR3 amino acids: CASSSVQAANTGELFS. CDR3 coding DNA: TGTGCCAGCAGCTCCGTTCAGGCTGCGAACACCGGGGAGCTGTTTTCT.

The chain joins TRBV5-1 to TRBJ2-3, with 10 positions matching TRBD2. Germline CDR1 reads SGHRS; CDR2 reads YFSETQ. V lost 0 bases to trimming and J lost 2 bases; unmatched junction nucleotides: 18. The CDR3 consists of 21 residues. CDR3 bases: TGCGCCAGCAGCTTGGCGCGAGGGGGGTCTACTAGCGGGGCAAACACAGATACGCAGTATTTT. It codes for CASSLARGGSTSGANTDTQYF.

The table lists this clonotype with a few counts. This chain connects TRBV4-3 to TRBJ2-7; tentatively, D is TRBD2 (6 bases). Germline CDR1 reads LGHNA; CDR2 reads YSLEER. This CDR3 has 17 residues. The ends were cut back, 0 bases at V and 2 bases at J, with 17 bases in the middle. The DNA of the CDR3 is TGCGCCAGCAGCCAAGATTCGATCCGGGAGAGGCCCTACGAGCAGTACTTC. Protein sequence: CASSQDSIRERPYEQYF.

The DNA of the CDR3 is TGTGCCAGCAGTTGGAGGGACGGAACCTACAATGAGCAGTTCTTC. Its protein is CASSWRDGTYNEQFF. The rearrangement joins TRBV6-5 to TRBJ2-1, with TRBD2 as a possible D gene (6 bases). Trimming removed 4 bases from V and 2 bases from J, with 12 bases in between. The CDR3 extends over 15 amino acids. Germline CDR1 is MNHEY and CDR2 is SVGAGI.

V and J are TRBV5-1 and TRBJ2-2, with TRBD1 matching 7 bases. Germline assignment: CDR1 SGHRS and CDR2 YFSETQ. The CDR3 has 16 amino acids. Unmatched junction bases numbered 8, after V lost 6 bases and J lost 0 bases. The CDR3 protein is CASTGTGTANTGELFF. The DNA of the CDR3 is TGCGCCAGCACCGGTACCGGGACAGCGAACACCGGGGAGCTGTTTTTT.

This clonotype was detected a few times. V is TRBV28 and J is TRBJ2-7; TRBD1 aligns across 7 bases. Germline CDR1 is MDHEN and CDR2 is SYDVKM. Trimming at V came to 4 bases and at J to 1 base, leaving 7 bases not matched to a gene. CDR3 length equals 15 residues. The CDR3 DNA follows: TGTGCCAGCAGTTCCTTGACAGGGCGTTCCTACGAGCAGTACTTC. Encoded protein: CASSSLTGRSYEQYF.

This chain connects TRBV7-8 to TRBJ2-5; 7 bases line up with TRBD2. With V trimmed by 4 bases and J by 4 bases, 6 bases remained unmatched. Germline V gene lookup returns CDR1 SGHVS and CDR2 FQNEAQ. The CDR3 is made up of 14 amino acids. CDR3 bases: TGTGCCAGCAGCTCCAGCGCGGGAGCAGAGACCCAGTACTTC. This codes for CASSSSAGAETQYF.